The 2 T cell receptor beta chains below all came from one sample that was sequenced in a study of Ad26.COV2.S vaccination and SARS-CoV-2 variants. Indicated treatment: about 20 received Ad26.COV2.S at low or high dose, single or two shots; about 5 received placebo; per-sample allocation not given. Sampling was performed 63 days after the first vaccine or placebo injection. TCRdb's table, derived via immunoSEQ multiplex PCR, lists solely in-frame clones and lacks some. The sample contains fewer than 500,000 clones, about 92% of which appear only once. The sample was peripheral blood, taken in a trial of Ad26.COV2.S vaccine versus placebo. The receptors originated from a person aged 18-65 years who received the Ad26.COV2.S COVID-19 vaccine or a placebo.

This sequence joins TRBV5-1 and TRBJ2-7; TRBD2 matches at 9 bases. The CDR3 length is 16 residues. With 0 bases clipped from V and 5 bases from J, the junction kept 9 bases outside the gene matches. CDR1 and CDR2 (germline): SGHRS, YFSETQ. Written as DNA, the CDR3 is TGCGCCAGCAGCTTGGTACCTAGCGGGGCCCAGAACGAGCAGTACTTC. Residues: CASSLVPSGAQNEQYF.

The chain combines TRBV10-3 with TRBJ2-2, with 8 bases lining up with TRBD2. CDR1 and CDR2 (germline): ENHRY, SYGVKD. Trimming cost V 6 bases and J 0 bases; bases outside gene matches: 6. The CDR3 runs 16 residues. In nucleotides, the CDR3 is TGTGCCATCAGGACCGCTAGCGGGTCGAACACCGGGGAGCTGTTTTTT. Its protein is CAIRTASGSNTGELFF.